This passage covers 6 T cell receptor beta chains from one sample sequenced in a study of breast tumors, draining lymph nodes, adjacent tissues. In TCRdb, the multiplex PCR reads were re-called with MiXCR into one record per CDR3 protein. Among some 170,000 distinct CDR3 sequences listed, around 35% were seen once. The lymph nodes were axillary draining lymph nodes from breast cancer patients. Material: axillary lymph node tissue. These receptors were taken from a female donor with breast cancer. Some clones in this sample may be carry-over from other donors' samples.

The CDR3 here is CASSHTIRLAGNRGREKLFF. The CDR3 nucleotides read TGTGCCAGCAGCCATACTATCCGACTAGCGGGGAACAGGGGAAGAGAAAAACTGTTTTTT. The chain links TRBV6-5 to TRBJ1-4, with 7 bases matching TRBD1. The CDR3 contains 20 residues. Trimming cost V 6 bases and J 8 bases; bases outside gene matches: 27. Germline-derived CDR1 and CDR2 are MNHEY and SVGAGI.

There are many counts of this clonotype. The rearrangement joins TRBV6-4 to TRBJ2-1; 8 positions agree with TRBD1. Germline V CDR1 and CDR2: MRHNA, SNTAGT. The V segment lost 4 bases and the J segment 7 bases; nucleotides outside the gene matches: 6. The CDR3 has 14 amino acids. The CDR3 bases are TGTGCCAGCAGTGCCCAGGGGGCTTGGAATGAGCAGTTCTTC. This translates into CASSAQGAWNEQFF.

This clonotype was recorded many times. The rearrangement uses TRBV7-2 and TRBJ2-5, with a possible D match to TRBD1 (6 bases). The CDR3 loop spans 17 amino acids. The V end lost 3 bases, the J end lost 4 bases, and 21 bases lay between the germline ends. Germline-derived CDR1 and CDR2 are SGHTA and FQGNSA. CDR3 bases: TGTGCCAGCAGCTTGGGCAGGGGCTCGCCGATGCTAGAGACCCAGTACTTC. As protein: CASSLGRGSPMLETQYF. Looking up the rest from reference TRBV7-2 and TRBJ2-5 gives the full variable domain: GAGVSQSPSNKVTEKGKDVELRCDPISGHTALYWYRQSLGQGLEFLIYFQGNSAPDKSGLPSDRFSAERTGGSVSTLTIQRTQQEDSAVYLCASSLGRGSPMLETQYFGPGTRLLVL.

As to this clonotype: In this CDR3 the conserved last residue, phenylalanine or tryptophan, is missing, so a read error is likely. V gene TRBV6-2 or TRBV6-3 combines with J gene TRBJ1-2; possibly TRBD1 for D (5 bases). CDR1 MNHEY and CDR2 SVGEGT come from the germline V gene. This CDR3 comprises 13 residues. Trimming stripped 4 bases from V and 8 bases from J, with 14 bases between. The CDR3 sequence: CASSSGAVRGYTI. DNA of the CDR3: TGTGCCAGCAGTTCCGGGGCGGTAAGAGGCTACACCATC.

This clonotype was detected many times. The chain links TRBV11-2 to TRBJ2-3; D might be TRBD2 (7 bases). V was pared by 4 bases and J by 1 base, with 15 bases between. CDR1 is SGHAT and CDR2 is FQNNGV in the germline V gene. The CDR3 is 16 amino acids. The CDR3 region is CASSSPRGARTDTQYF. CDR3 nucleotides: TGTGCCAGCAGCTCTCCCCGGGGGGCACGCACAGATACGCAGTATTTT.

In its sample, this clonotype was seen many times. V gene TRBV6-1 combines with J gene TRBJ2-2, with D possibly being TRBD2 (7 bases). This CDR3 is built from 16 residues. CDR1 MNHNS and CDR2 SASEGT come from the germline V gene. The V gene lost 7 bases and the J gene lost 8 bases, with 23 bases spanning the gap. CDR3 bases: TGTGCCAGCATCCGGCGGGGGCAGGTAGCCCAGGGGGAGCTGTTTTTT. Translated, it gives CASIRRGQVAQGELFF.